This TCR beta chain was profiled in a study of beta chain features in type 1 diabetes. Overall study results and limits: Patients' naive, central memory and Treg TCRB repertoires seemed closer to one another than those of healthy donors. People with Type 1 diabetes carried modestly yet significantly shorter TCRB CDR3s in all four CD4+ subsets.

The germline V gene has CDR1 GTSNPN and CDR2 SVGIG (reference sequence). V lost 2 bases and J lost 4; bases outside the gene matches: 7. The CDR3 is 14 residues long. Naive, central memory, regulatory and stem cell-like memory cells within the CD4+ compartment were sorted using CD45RO/CCR7/CD25/CD127/CD95/CD27. The whole isolated RNA underwent reverse transcription, so sequencing captured expressed TCRB transcripts. About 3.57 million reads, on average, came from each naive, central memory and regulatory T cell sample. Sequencing was performed with immunoSEQ multiplex PCR; in TCRdb, only in-frame clones are kept and a portion is missing. The table lists under 300,000 clones, roughly 17% of them singletons. Concerning this clone itself: Its antigen is unknown.

V and J are TRBV30 and TRBJ2-5; 7 bases are shared with TRBD1. Sample: naive CD4+ T cells from blood. This TCR was recovered from a man younger than 45 with type 1 diabetes. DNA for the CDR3: TGTGCCTGGAGTTGGACAGGCGGTGGAGAGACCCAGTACTTC. This gives the protein CAWSWTGGGETQYF. Full variable domain (remainder filled in from reference TRBV30 and TRBJ2-5): SQTIHQWPATLVQPVGSPLSLECTVEGTSNPNLYWYRQAAGRGLQLLFYSVGIGQISSEVPQNLSASRPQDRQFILSSKKLLLSDSGFYLCAWSWTGGGETQYFGPGTRLLVL.